The entry that follows covers one T cell receptor beta chain sequence. These data belong to a study of blood T cell repertoires in COVID-19. Study background: From the United States, Italy and Spain came samples of acute and convalescent COVID-19. T cells, B-cell-depleted T cells, or PBMCs provided the cDNA or gDNA that served as material.

CDR3 length: 15 amino acids. Trimming took 5 bases from V and 8 from J, leaving 18 bases between them. The V gene's germline CDR1 is SNHLY and CDR2 FYNNEI. TCRdb keeps only in-frame clones here, not all; method: immunoSEQ multiplex PCR. The sample has 95,000 to 120,000 clones, 85% seen once; the top ten hold approximately 13%. The sequenced material came from peripheral blood. The receptor comes from a human donor in a cohort sampled during active COVID-19. The J gene is TRBJ1-4, the V gene TRBV2, with D hard to call. CDR3 in DNA: TGTGCCAGCAGTACACCGATGGGCATGAGAGAAAAACTGTTTTTT. It translates to CASSTPMGMREKLFF.